The T cell receptor (beta chain) described here comes from a study of cytomegalovirus exposure and HLA in healthy donors. Study-level findings and limits: A later analysis appeared to link common viral pathogens to several of the most significant clusters.

Trimming removed 1 base from V and 3 bases from J, with 10 bases in between. This CDR3 contains 15 residues. Germline-derived CDR1 and CDR2 are SGHNT and YENEEA. With 60 Vbeta and 13 Jbeta primers, the PCR was carried out. This table comes from immunoSEQ multiplex PCR, and its TCRdb copy is limited to in-frame clones, with some not included. The data show 100,000 to 150,000 clones, with 80% to 90% seen just once and approximately 1% held by the top ten. As to this clone: Antigen unknown.

This rearrangement joins TRBV11-3 to TRBJ2-1; D is perhaps TRBD1 (5 bases). The sequenced material came from PBMCs. The receptor was derived from a woman in her 30s in good health and CMV-seronegative. This chain's CDR3 is CASSLVSQGYNEQFF. The CDR3 region has the DNA TGTGCCAGCAGCTTAGTGTCCCAGGGCTACAATGAGCAGTTCTTC.